A selection of T cell receptor beta chains follows, all from one sample in a study of blood T cell repertoires in COVID-19. TCRdb keeps only in-frame clones here, not all; method: immunoSEQ multiplex PCR. The table includes 150,000 to 200,000 clones, approximately 80% detected once. Sequenced material: peripheral blood. The receptors originated from a man aged 55 to 70 with acute or convalescent COVID-19. Both conserved end residues are part of each CDR3. The D gene is left open where the match is weak.

j_call: TRBJ1-5; d_call: .; v_call: TRBV15; cdr3_aa: CATSRGTDSNQPQHF; cdr3_nt: TGTGCCACCAGCAGAGGGACAGATAGCAATCAGCCCCAGCATTTT
j_call: TRBJ2-1; d_call: TRBD1; v_call: TRBV2; cdr3_aa: CASSGRQGASEQFF; cdr3_nt: TGTGCCAGCAGTGGACGACAGGGGGCGAGTGAGCAGTTCTTC
j_call: TRBJ1-4; d_call: TRBD1; v_call: TRBV7-9; cdr3_aa: CASSNQGAGEKLFF; cdr3_nt: TGTGCCAGCAGCAACCAGGGGGCAGGAGAAAAACTGTTTTTT
j_call: TRBJ2-7; d_call: .; v_call: TRBV7-2; cdr3_aa: CASSLGGSEYEQYF; cdr3_nt: TGTGCCAGCAGCTTAGGAGGTAGCGAGTACGAGCAGTACTTC
j_call: TRBJ1-2; d_call: .; v_call: TRBV19; cdr3_aa: CASSPRTADYGYTF; cdr3_nt: TGTGCCAGTAGTCCCCGGACAGCCGACTATGGCTACACCTTC
j_call: TRBJ1-5; d_call: .; v_call: TRBV19; cdr3_aa: CASSIGGGAGAFTAQHF; cdr3_nt: TGTGCCAGTAGTATAGGGGGGGGAGCAGGGGCCTTTACGGCCCAGCATTTT
j_call: TRBJ2-2; d_call: TRBD2; v_call: TRBV7-2; cdr3_aa: CASSLGASGGPTGELFF; cdr3_nt: TGTGCCAGCAGCTTAGGTGCTAGCGGGGGACCCACCGGGGAGCTGTTTTTT
j_call: TRBJ1-1; d_call: .; v_call: TRBV7-7; cdr3_aa: CASSLDKNTEAFF; cdr3_nt: TGTGCCAGCAGCTTGGACAAGAACACTGAAGCTTTCTTT
j_call: TRBJ2-1; d_call: TRBD2; v_call: TRBV24-1; cdr3_aa: CATSVRGGGQIVQFF; cdr3_nt: TGTGCCACCAGTGTCCGCGGGGGGGGGCAAATCGTGCAGTTCTTC
j_call: TRBJ1-2; d_call: .; v_call: TRBV18; cdr3_aa: CASSPPDLRGGYTF; cdr3_nt: TGTGCCAGCTCACCACCGGATCTTCGGGGGGGCTACACCTTC